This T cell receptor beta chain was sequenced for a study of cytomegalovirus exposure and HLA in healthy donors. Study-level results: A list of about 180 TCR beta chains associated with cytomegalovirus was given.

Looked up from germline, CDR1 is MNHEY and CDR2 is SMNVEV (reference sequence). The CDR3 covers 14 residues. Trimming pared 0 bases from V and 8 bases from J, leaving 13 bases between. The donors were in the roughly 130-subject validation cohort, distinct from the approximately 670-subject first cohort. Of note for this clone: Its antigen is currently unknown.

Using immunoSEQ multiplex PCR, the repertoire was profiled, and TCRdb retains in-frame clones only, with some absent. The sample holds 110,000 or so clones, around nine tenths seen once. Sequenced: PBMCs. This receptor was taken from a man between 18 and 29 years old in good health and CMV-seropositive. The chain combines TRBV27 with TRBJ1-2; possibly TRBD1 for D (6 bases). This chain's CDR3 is CASSLSGGGRGYTF. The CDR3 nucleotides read TGTGCCAGCAGTTTATCCGGGGGGGGCCGGGGCTACACCTTC.